The T cell receptor beta chain described here comes from a study of beta chain features in type 1 diabetes. The wider study: The number of sorted cells examined across all samples was some 100 million. Points from the study as a whole: Cells with high TCR expression could be over-represented by cDNA sequencing. All four CD4+ subsets from Type 1 diabetes patients carried moderately but significantly shorter TCRB CDR3s.

This clone has only a few counts. Its antigen is undetermined. Sorting that relied on CD45RO/CCR7/CD25/CD127/CD95/CD27 yielded CD4+ naive, central memory, regulatory and stem cell-like memory cells. The investigators reverse transcribed all of the isolated RNA, so they sequenced expressed TCRB transcripts. Sequenced naive, central memory and regulatory T cell samples produced an average of roughly 3.5 million reads. Using immunoSEQ multiplex PCR, the repertoire was profiled, and TCRdb retains in-frame clones only, with some absent. The sample contains 300,000 or so clones, around 9.3% of which appear only once. This CDR3 comprises 19 residues. The trim removed 1 base at V and 1 base at J, leaving 14 bases unmatched. From germline, CDR1 is SGDLS and CDR2 YYNGEE.

The specimen sequenced was central memory CD4+ T cells from blood. The gene calls are TRBV9 and TRBJ2-3; 8 nucleotides match TRBD2. The clonotype comes from a man aged 25-40 years with type 1 diabetes. CDR3 bases: TGTGCCAGCAGCGTATTCGGTATTAGCGGGGCCCCTCGCACAGATACGCAGTATTTT. Its protein product is CASSVFGISGAPRTDTQYF.